The 23 T cell receptor beta chains below come from one sample, sequenced in a study of T cell changes during pregnancy in multiple sclerosis (dated by TCRdb to about 2019). Libraries were prepared through the immunoSEQ multiplex PCR assay. The source is immuneACCESS, and TCRdb retained only in-frame sequences with V and J called. Part of the clones is not carried over; for the studies checked, unresolved V genes explain less than half of this, and the remainder is unexplained. The sample table shows 30,000 to 45,000 clones, and 91% are seen once. 9% to 14% of the sample comes from the top ten. Sequenced here: CD8+ T cells from peripheral blood mononuclear cells, sampled after pregnancy. The receptors come from a female donor with multiple sclerosis, enrolled in a pregnancy study.

V usage is TRBV6-1 and J usage is TRBJ1-3; D unresolved. This CDR3 contains 14 residues. Germline assignment: CDR1 MNHNS and CDR2 SASEGT. V shed 2 bases and J shed 4 bases, with 9 bases lying between them. The chain's CDR3 is CASSERGSGNTIYF. The CDR3 nucleotides are TGTGCCAGCAGTGAACGAGGATCAGGAAACACCATATATTTT.

V and J are TRBV30 and TRBJ2-3; D is ambiguous. The CDR3 consists of 13 residues. Trimming removed 4 bases from V and 3 bases from J, with 11 bases in between. Germline V lookup: CDR1 GTSNPN, CDR2 SVGIG (reference sequence). CDR3 sequence: CAWNLAQTDTQYF. The CDR3 nucleotides read TGTGCCTGGAATCTGGCACAAACAGATACGCAGTATTTT.

The CDR3 DNA is TGCGCCAGCAGCCCATCCTACAGGGTCGGCGGAAATGGCTACACCTTC. It yields the protein CASSPSYRVGGNGYTF. The chain has TRBV5-1 and TRBJ1-2; possible D gene TRBD1, 6 bases. The V end was cut by 4 bases, the J end by 6 bases, with 22 bases between. The CDR3 spans 16 residues. Germline assignment: CDR1 SGHRS and CDR2 YFSETQ.

The chain links TRBV5-1 to TRBJ2-7, with TRBD1 as a possible D gene (5 bases). Germline CDR1 and CDR2: SGHRS and YFSETQ. The CDR3 spans 14 residues. Trimming cost V 0 bases and J 6 bases, with 13 bases left between them. Here the CDR3 DNA reads TGCGCCAGCAGCTTGGCCGCCAGGGCGCGCGAGCAGTACTTC. It translates to CASSLAARAREQYF.

The rearrangement links TRBV28 to TRBJ2-7, with 7 bases matching TRBD2. V dropped 2 bases and J dropped 2; count of bases not matched to a gene: 9. The CDR3 length is 16 residues. CDR1 MDHEN and CDR2 SYDVKM come from the germline V gene. The DNA of the CDR3 is TGTGCCAGCAGTTTAGTACCGGCGGGAGTGCCCTACGAGCAGTACTTC. It specifies CASSLVPAGVPYEQYF.

The chain couples TRBV7-9 to TRBJ1-1; D is perhaps TRBD1 (6 bases). V lost 5 bases and J lost 1, with 11 bases in between. From germline, CDR1 is SEHNR and CDR2 FQNEAQ (reference sequence). The CDR3 contains 14 residues. The CDR3 sequence is CASSKQGGNTEAFF. The CDR3 region has the DNA TGTGCCAGCAGCAAACAGGGTGGGAACACTGAAGCTTTCTTT.

CDR3 loop: CASSYRDRASEAFF. The CDR3 bases are TGTGCCAGCAGCTACCGGGACAGGGCTTCTGAAGCTTTCTTT. This chain connects TRBV9 to TRBJ1-1, with 9 bases that match TRBD1. The CDR3 is 14 residues long. V lost 4 bases and J lost 6; bases outside the gene matches: 7. Germline CDR1 and CDR2: SGDLS and YYNGEE.

The rearrangement joins TRBV5-6 to TRBJ2-5, with D possibly being TRBD1 (6 bases). Trimming cost V 2 bases and J 5 bases, with 10 bases left between them. The CDR3 extends over 13 amino acids. Germline assignment: CDR1 SGHDT and CDR2 YYEEEE. The CDR3: CASSFTGWETQYF. The CDR3, as DNA: TGTGCCAGCAGCTTCACAGGGTGGGAGACCCAGTACTTC. The full variable domain, with the rest looked up from reference TRBV5-6 and TRBJ2-5, is DAGVTQSPTHLIKTRGQQVTLRCSPKSGHDTVSWYQQALGQGPQFIFQYYEEEERQRGNFPDRFSGHQFPNYSSELNVNALLLGDSALYLCASSFTGWETQYFGPGTRLLVL.

The chain joins TRBV5-1 to TRBJ1-5, with a possible D match to TRBD1 (6 bases). Trimming left V 0 bases short and J 5 bases short, with 15 bases between. This CDR3 spans 16 amino acids. In germline, CDR1 is SGHRS, CDR2 YFSETQ. The CDR3 reads CASSLGPFKGDQPQHF. CDR3 coding DNA: TGCGCCAGCAGCTTGGGGCCTTTCAAGGGGGATCAGCCCCAGCATTTT.

The V and J genes are TRBV19 and TRBJ2-3, with D perhaps matching TRBD2 (6 bases). This CDR3 has 17 residues. Trimming pared 5 bases from V and 1 base from J, leaving 19 bases between. Germline V gene lookup returns CDR1 LNHDA and CDR2 SQIVND (reference sequence). The CDR3 protein is CASSPGLPPSRTDTQYF. The CDR3 nucleotides read TGTGCCAGTAGTCCAGGACTACCACCGTCACGCACAGATACGCAGTATTTT.

The chain links TRBV5-8 to TRBJ1-5; no definite D call. This CDR3 spans 15 amino acids. CDR1 and CDR2 (germline): SGHTS, YDEGEE. V dropped 4 bases and J dropped 1 base, with 12 bases sitting between them. In DNA, the CDR3 is TGTGCCAGCAGCGTAGGCCCGGGAAGCAATCAGCCCCAGCATTTT. It is translated as CASSVGPGSNQPQHF.

The rearrangement links TRBV9 to TRBJ1-3, with D hard to call. CDR1 is SGDLS, CDR2 YYNGEE, per germline. This CDR3 is built from 14 residues. Trimming took off 0 bases at V and 2 bases at J, with 6 bases between the two ends. CDR3 protein: CASSVGGPGNTIYF. For the CDR3, the DNA is TGTGCCAGCAGCGTAGGAGGTCCTGGAAACACCATATATTTT.

This chain connects TRBV6-1 to TRBJ1-6; 8 positions match TRBD1. The CDR3 has 15 amino acids. Trimming at V came to 4 bases and at J to 7 bases, leaving 6 bases not matched to a gene. The germline V gene has CDR1 MNHNS and CDR2 SASEGT. The CDR3 nucleotides are TGTGCCAGCAGTGGAGGGACAGGTGAAAATTCACCCCTCCACTTT. Its translation: CASSGGTGENSPLHF.

The rearrangement links TRBV10-3 to TRBJ1-4; 8 bases line up with TRBD1. Trimming cost V 9 bases and J 8 bases; bases outside gene matches: 8. This CDR3 region has 13 residues. From germline, CDR1 is ENHRY and CDR2 SYGVKD. CDR3 sequence (DNA): TGTGCCATATCGTCCAGGGGGCAAGAAAAACTGTTTTTT. It yields the protein CAISSRGQEKLFF.

CDR3 in amino acids: CASSPTGGEGQYF. CDR3 coding DNA: TGTGCCAGTAGTCCCACAGGGGGCGAGGGGCAGTACTTC. This chain joins TRBV19 and TRBJ2-7, with 9 bases fitting TRBD1. The CDR3 extends over 13 amino acids. Losses at the gene ends were 5 bases for V and 9 bases for J; bases not matched to a gene: 8. Germline V gene sequence: CDR1 LNHDA, CDR2 SQIVND (reference sequence).

This chain joins TRBV5-4 and TRBJ2-5; the match to TRBD2 covers 10 bases. Per the germline V gene, CDR1 is SGHNT and CDR2 is YYREEE (reference sequence). This CDR3 is 16 amino acids long. V lost 0 bases and J lost 1; bases outside the gene matches: 3. CDR3 nucleotides: TGTGCCAGCAGCTTGGGAAGCGGGGGGGTCCAAGAGACCCAGTACTTC. Its protein is CASSLGSGGVQETQYF.

The chain recombines TRBV27 with TRBJ2-1, with D hard to call. The CDR3 loop spans 14 amino acids. V lost 2 bases, J lost 1 base, and 6 bases lay in between. CDR1 and CDR2 from the germline V gene are MNHEY and SMNVEV (reference sequence). The CDR3 spells CASSLTRSYNEQFF. CDR3 DNA: TGTGCCAGCAGTTTAACCCGGTCCTACAATGAGCAGTTCTTC.

V gene TRBV5-1 combines with J gene TRBJ2-7, with 11 bases lining up with TRBD1. Germline trimming cut 0 bases from V and 2 bases from J; bases unmatched to any gene: 4. The CDR3 loop spans 16 amino acids. Germline assignment: CDR1 SGHRS and CDR2 YFSETQ. CDR3 sequence (DNA): TGCGCCAGCAGCTTGGAGGGGACAGGGGGGACCTACGAGCAGTACTTC. Translated: CASSLEGTGGTYEQYF. The entire variable domain, with the rest obtained from reference TRBV5-1 and TRBJ2-7, is as follows: KAGVTQTPRYLIKTRGQQVTLSCSPISGHRSVSWYQQTPGQGLQFLFEYFSETQRNKGNFPGRFSGRQFSNSRSEMNVSTLELGDSALYLCASSLEGTGGTYEQYFGPGTRLTVT.

The chain is built from TRBV10-2 and TRBJ2-7; D is unclear. The V end was cut by 6 bases, the J end by 7 bases, with 13 bases between. This CDR3 has 12 amino acids. Germline V CDR1 and CDR2: WSHSY, SAAADI. The CDR3 reads CASRERQREQYF. The CDR3 DNA reads as TGCGCCAGCAGGGAAAGACAAAGGGAGCAGTACTTC.

This chain uses TRBV2 with TRBJ2-7; D is uncertain. The germline V and J ends were trimmed by 5 bases and 7 bases, with 18 bases remaining between them. This CDR3 contains 14 residues. CDR1 is SNHLY, CDR2 FYNNEI, per germline. The CDR3: CASSQINPVEEQYF. CDR3 in DNA: TGTGCCAGCAGTCAGATAAACCCGGTGGAGGAGCAGTACTTC. Full variable domain (remainder filled in from reference TRBV2 and TRBJ2-7): EPEVTQTPSHQVTQMGQEVILRCVPISNHLYFYWYRQILGQKVEFLVSFYNNEISEKSEIFDDQFSVERPDGSNFTLKIRSTKLEDSAMYFCASSQINPVEEQYFGPGTRLTVT.

The V gene is TRBV2, the J gene TRBJ2-1; 7 nucleotides agree with TRBD2. The CDR3 contains 13 residues. Trimming took 4 bases from V and 12 from J; bases not matched to a gene: 9. CDR1 and CDR2 from the germline V gene are SNHLY and FYNNEI. CDR3 residues: CASSGPERGPQFF. The CDR3 coding sequence is TGTGCCAGCAGTGGTCCCGAGCGGGGACCGCAGTTCTTC.

The rearrangement joins TRBV7-2 to TRBJ1-1, with 7 bases aligning to TRBD1. Germline V gene lookup returns CDR1 SGHTA and CDR2 FQGNSA. The CDR3 consists of 11 residues. J was trimmed by 9 bases and V by 5 bases; bases with no gene match: 3. CDR3 in DNA: TGTGCCAGCAGCCCGGGACAGAAAGCTTTCTTT. Its protein is CASSPGQKAFF.

The chain uses TRBV9 and TRBJ1-2; 7 positions agree with TRBD1. The CDR3 contains 17 residues. CDR1 SGDLS and CDR2 YYNGEE come from the germline V gene. V shed 3 bases and J 3 bases; nucleotides not matched to a gene: 14. In nucleotides, the CDR3 is TGTGCCAGCAGCGCTGAGGACAGGCCGCAAGGCCACTATGGCTACACCTTC. Translation: CASSAEDRPQGHYGYTF.